This T cell receptor beta chain was sequenced for a study of blood T cells in healthy people across ages. Study conclusions and caveats: Compared with aged donors, long-lived donors showed fewer expanded clones, suggesting selection.

This clonotype was seen only a few times. The antigen remains unidentified. Primers used in a second PCR of about 7 to 12 cycles were a sample-barcoded 5' primer and a J-beta primer mix. Using its own MiXCR run on the 5' RACE reads, TCRdb lists one record per CDR3 protein. The data hold roughly 1,100,000 distinct CDR3 sequences, with about 25% observed a single time. Deletions cut 3 bases from V and 1 base from J, with 10 bases between. The CDR3 contains 14 residues. Looked up from germline, CDR1 is MNHEY and CDR2 is SVGEGT. The sample was also linked to a second study, of T cells of mothers and their children.

The TCR originated in a girl aged 2 to 9 in good health. The chain carries TRBV6-2 or TRBV6-3 and TRBJ2-7, with no clear D. The source material was blood. The CDR3 nucleotides are TGTGCCAGCAGTTATTTCAGCAGTTCCTACGAGCAGTACTTC. It translates to CASSYFSSSYEQYF.